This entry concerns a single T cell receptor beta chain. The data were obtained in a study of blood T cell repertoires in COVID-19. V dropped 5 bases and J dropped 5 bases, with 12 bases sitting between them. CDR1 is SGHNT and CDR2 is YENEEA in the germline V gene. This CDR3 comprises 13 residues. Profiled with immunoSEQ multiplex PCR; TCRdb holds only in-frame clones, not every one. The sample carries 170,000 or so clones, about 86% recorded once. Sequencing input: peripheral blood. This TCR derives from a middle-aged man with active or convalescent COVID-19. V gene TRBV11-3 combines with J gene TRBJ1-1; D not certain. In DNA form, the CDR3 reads TGTGCCAGCAGCATCCGTGGAGGAACTGAAGCTTTCTTT. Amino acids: CASSIRGGTEAFF.